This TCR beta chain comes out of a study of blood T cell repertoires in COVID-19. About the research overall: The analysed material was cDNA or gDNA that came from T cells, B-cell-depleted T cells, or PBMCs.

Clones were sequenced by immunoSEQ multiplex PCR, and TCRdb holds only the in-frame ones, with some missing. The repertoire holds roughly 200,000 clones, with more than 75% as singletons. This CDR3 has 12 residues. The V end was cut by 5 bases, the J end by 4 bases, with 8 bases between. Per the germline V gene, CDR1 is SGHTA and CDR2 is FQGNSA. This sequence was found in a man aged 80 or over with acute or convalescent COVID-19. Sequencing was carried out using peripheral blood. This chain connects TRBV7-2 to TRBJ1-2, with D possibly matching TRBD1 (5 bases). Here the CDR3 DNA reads TGTGCCAGCAGCCCTGACAGCTATGGCTACACCTTC. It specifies CASSPDSYGYTF.